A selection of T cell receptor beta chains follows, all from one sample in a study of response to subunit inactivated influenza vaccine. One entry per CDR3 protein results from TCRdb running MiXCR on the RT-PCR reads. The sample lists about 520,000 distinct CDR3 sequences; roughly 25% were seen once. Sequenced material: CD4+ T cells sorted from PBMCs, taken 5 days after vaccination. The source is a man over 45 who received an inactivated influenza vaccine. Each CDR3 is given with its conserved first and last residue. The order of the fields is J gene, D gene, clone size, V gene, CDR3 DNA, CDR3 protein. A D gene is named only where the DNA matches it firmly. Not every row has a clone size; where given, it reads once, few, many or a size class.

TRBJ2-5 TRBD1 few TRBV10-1 TGCGCCAGCAGTGAGTGGGGGACAGCCGGCGGAGAGACCCAGTACTTC CASSEWGTAGGETQYF
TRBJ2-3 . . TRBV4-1 TGCGCCAGCAGCCAAGATCGGCACTTAGGGGAGGCAGATACGCAGTATTTT CASSQDRHLGEADTQYF
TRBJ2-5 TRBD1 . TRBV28 TGTGCCAGCAGTGATCCGGGACAGGGGCCTTGGGAGACCCAGTACTTC CASSDPGQGPWETQYF
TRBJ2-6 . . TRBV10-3 TGTGCCATCTCCTCCGGGGCCAACGTCCTGACTTTC CAISSGANVLTF
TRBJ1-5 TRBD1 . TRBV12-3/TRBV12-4 TGTGCCAGCAGGGGACAGGTCCAGCAGCCCCAGCATTTT CASRGQVQQPQHF
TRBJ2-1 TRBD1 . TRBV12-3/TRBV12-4 TGTGCCAGCAGTACAAGACAGGGCAATGAGCAGTTCTTC CASSTRQGNEQFF
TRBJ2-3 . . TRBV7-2 TGTGCCAGCAGCCCAATGGGACGGACATACGATACGCAGTATTTT CASSPMGRTYDTQYF
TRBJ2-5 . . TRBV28 TGTGCCAGCAGTCGAACCTCCGCCCAGTACTTC CASSRTSAQYF
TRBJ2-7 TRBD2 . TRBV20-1 TGCAGTGCCGGGACTAGCGGGAGAACGGGCGAGCAGTACTTC CSAGTSGRTGEQYF
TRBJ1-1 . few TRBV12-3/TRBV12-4 TGTGCCAGCAGCCCAGGGACTGTAACTGAAGCTTTCTTT CASSPGTVTEAFF
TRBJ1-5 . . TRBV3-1 TGTGCCAGCAGCATCCGAGGGATTCAGCCCCAGCATTTT CASSIRGIQPQHF
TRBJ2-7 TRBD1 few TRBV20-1 TGCAGTGCCCCGGGACAGTCCTACGAGCAGTACTTC CSAPGQSYEQYF
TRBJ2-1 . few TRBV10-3 TGTGCCATCACCGAGACTGTCTACAATGAGCAGTTCTTC CAITETVYNEQFF
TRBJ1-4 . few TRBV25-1 TGTGCCAGCAGGTGGGGGGCTGAAGAAAAACTGTTTTTT CASRWGAEEKLFF
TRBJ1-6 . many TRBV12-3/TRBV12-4 TGTGCCAGCAGTTTTTTGGGAGGTGGTTCACCCCTCCACTTT CASSFLGGGSPLHF
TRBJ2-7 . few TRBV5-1 TGCGCCAGCAGCCGAGGGACGAAGTACGAGCAGTACTTC CASSRGTKYEQYF
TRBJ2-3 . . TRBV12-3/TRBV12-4 TGTGCCAGCAGTAAAGACACTGGCGGAAACACAGATACGCAGTATTTT CASSKDTGGNTDTQYF
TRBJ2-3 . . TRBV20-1 TGCAGTGCCTCAGACAGGAGAGGAACAGATACGCAGTATTTT CSASDRRGTDTQYF
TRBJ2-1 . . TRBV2 TGTGCCAGCAAACCGGACAGTTACAATGAGCAGTTCTTC CASKPDSYNEQFF
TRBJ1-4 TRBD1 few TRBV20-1 TGCAGTGCTATAAGGGGGCCGATAAATGAAAAACTGTTTTTT CSAIRGPINEKLFF
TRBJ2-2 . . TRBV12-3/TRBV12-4 TGTGCCAGCAGTTTAGGGACACCCGGGACCGGGGAGCTGTTTTTT CASSLGTPGTGELFF
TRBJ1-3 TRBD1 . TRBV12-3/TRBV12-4 TGTGCCAGCAGGATCCGGGACAGGAGCTCTGGAAACACCATATATTTT CASRIRDRSSGNTIYF
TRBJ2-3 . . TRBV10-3 TGTGCCATCAGCAACAGGGAGGGCGGCACAGATACGCAGTATTTT CAISNREGGTDTQYF
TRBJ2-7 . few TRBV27 TGTGCCAGCAGTCCGTACCGGGACACCTACGAGCAGTACTTC CASSPYRDTYEQYF
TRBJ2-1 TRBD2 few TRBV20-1 TGCAGTGCTAGGGGACTAGCAGGGGAGCAGTTCTTC CSARGLAGEQFF
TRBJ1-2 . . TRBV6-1 TGTGCCACTTCGGTCATGGGCAGGGTGGACTATGGCTACACCTTC CATSVMGRVDYGYTF
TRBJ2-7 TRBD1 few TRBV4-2 TGTGCCAGCAGCCAAGCCGCCGGGACAGGGGACTACGAGCAGTACTTC CASSQAAGTGDYEQYF
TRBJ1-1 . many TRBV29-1 TGCAGCGTTGCTGGGCAGGGTACTGAAGCTTTCTTT CSVAGQGTEAFF
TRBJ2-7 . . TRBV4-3 TGCGCCAGCAGCCAAGAAGTACAGGGGACTGGAGAGCAGTACTTC CASSQEVQGTGEQYF
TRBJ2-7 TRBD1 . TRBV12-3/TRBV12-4 TGTGCCAGCAGTTGGGACAGGCTAGGGGAGCAGTACTTC CASSWDRLGEQYF
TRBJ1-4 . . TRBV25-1 TGTGCCAGCAGTGAATCTGAGGAGGCGGGGGGAAAACTGTTTTTT CASSESEEAGGKLFF
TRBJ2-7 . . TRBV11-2 TGTGCCAGCAGCTTCGGCCCAGCAAACTACGAGCAGTACTTC CASSFGPANYEQYF
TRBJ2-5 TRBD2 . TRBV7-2 TGTGCCAGCAGCGTTGGGACTATCACGAGGGAGACCCAGTACTTC CASSVGTITRETQYF
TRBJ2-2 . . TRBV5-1 TGCGCCAGCAGCTTGGATGGAGAATCGAACACCGGGGAGCTGTTTTTT CASSLDGESNTGELFF
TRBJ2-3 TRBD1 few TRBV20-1 TGCAGTGCGGGACAGGGGAGCACAGATACGCAGTATTTT CSAGQGSTDTQYF
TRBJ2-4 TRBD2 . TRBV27 TGTGCCAGCAGTAAAACCGGACTAGCGGGAACGGGCAAAAACATTCAGTACTTC CASSKTGLAGTGKNIQYF
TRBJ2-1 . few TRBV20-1 TGCAGTGCTTCTTCCCCCCTAGCCGTCAATGAGCAGTTCTTC CSASSPLAVNEQFF
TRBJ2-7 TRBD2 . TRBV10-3 TGTGCCATCAGTGCCGGGACTAGCGGTTCCTACGAGCAGTACTTC CAISAGTSGSYEQYF
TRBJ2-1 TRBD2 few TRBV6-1 TGTGCCAGCAGGCCCGGGTTTAGCGGGAGGGGGAATGAGCAGTTCTTC CASRPGFSGRGNEQFF
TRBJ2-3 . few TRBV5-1 TGCGCCAGCAGCCCCGGAGCGGGCACAGATACGCAGTATTTT CASSPGAGTDTQYF
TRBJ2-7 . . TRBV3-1 TGTGCCAGCAGCCAACTTCCAACGGGCTACGAGCAGTACTTC CASSQLPTGYEQYF
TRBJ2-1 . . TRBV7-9 TGTGCCAGCAGCCACCCCGCCGCGCACAATGAGCAGTTCTTC CASSHPAAHNEQFF
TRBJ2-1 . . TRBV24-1 TGTGCCACCAGTGATCCTGGGACGGCCTTTGCCAATGAGCAGTTCTTC CATSDPGTAFANEQFF
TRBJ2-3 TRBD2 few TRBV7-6 TGTGCCAGCAGCTTAGGACTAGCGGGTGGGCCCACAGATACGCAGTATTTT CASSLGLAGGPTDTQYF
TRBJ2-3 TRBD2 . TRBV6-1 TGTGCCAGCAAAAGGACTAGCGGGGGATCAGATACGCAGTATTTT CASKRTSGGSDTQYF
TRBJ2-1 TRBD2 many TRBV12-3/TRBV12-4 TGTGCCAGCAAGGGACTAGCGGGAGGGTCCGGGTCCTACAATGAGCAGTTCTTC CASKGLAGGSGSYNEQFF
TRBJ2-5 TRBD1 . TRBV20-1 TGCAGTGCTCCCGAGACAGGGCGGGAGACCCAGTACTTC CSAPETGRETQYF